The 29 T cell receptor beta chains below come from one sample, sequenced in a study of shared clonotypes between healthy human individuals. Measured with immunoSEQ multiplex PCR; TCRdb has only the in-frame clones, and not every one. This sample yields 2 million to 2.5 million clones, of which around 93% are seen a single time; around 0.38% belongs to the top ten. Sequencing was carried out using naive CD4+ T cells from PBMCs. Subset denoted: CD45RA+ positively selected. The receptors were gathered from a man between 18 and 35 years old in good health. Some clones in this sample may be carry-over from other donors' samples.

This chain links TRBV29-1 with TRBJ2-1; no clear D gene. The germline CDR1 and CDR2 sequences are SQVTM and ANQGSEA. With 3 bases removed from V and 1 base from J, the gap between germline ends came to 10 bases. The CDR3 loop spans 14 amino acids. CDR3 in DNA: TGCAGCGTTGACAACGCCGGATCCTACAATGAGCAGTTCTTC. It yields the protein CSVDNAGSYNEQFF.

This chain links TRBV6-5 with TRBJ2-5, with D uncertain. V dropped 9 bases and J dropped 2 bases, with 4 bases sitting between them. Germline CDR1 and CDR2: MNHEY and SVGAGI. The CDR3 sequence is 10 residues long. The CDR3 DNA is TGTGCCAGGGATCAAGAGACCCAGTACTTC. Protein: CARDQETQYF.

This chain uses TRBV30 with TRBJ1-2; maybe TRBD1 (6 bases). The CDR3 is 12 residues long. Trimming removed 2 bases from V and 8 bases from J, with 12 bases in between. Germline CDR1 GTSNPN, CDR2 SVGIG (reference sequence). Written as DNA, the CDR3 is TGTGCCTGGAGTCAAGGAGGGGGAGGCTACACCTTC. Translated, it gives CAWSQGGGGYTF.

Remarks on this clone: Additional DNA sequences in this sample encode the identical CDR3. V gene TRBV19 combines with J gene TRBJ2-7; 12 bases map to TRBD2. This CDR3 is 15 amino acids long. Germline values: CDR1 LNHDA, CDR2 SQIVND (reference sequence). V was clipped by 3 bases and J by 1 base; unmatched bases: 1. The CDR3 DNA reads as TGTGCCAGTAGTATCGGACTAGCGGGATCCTACGAGCAGTACTTC. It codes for CASSIGLAGSYEQYF.

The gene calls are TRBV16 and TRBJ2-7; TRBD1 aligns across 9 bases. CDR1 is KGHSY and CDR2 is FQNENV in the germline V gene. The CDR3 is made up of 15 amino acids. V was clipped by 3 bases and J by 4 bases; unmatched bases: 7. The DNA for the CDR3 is TGTGCCAGCAGCCACCAACGGGACAGGGCGTACGAGCAGTACTTC. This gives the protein CASSHQRDRAYEQYF. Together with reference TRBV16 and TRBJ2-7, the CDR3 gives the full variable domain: GEEVAQTPKHLVRGEGQKAKLYCAPIKGHSYVFWYQQVLKNEFKFLISFQNENVFDETGMPKERFSAKCLPNSPCSLEIQATKLEDSAVYFCASSHQRDRAYEQYFGPGTRLTVT.

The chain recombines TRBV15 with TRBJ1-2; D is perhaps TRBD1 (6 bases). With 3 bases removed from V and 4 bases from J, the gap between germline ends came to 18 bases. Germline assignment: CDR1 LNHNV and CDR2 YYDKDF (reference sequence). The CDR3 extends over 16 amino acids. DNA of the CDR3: TGTGCCACCAGCAGTAATTGGGTGGGGGGCCGCTATGGCTACACCTTC. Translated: CATSSNWVGGRYGYTF.

For the CDR3, the DNA is TGTGCCAGCAGCTTGGTTCTCCTTGGACCAGCTTTCTTT. Amino acid sequence: CASSLVLLGPAFF. V usage is TRBV5-5 and J usage is TRBJ1-1, with D unresolved. Per germline, CDR1 SGHKS and CDR2 YYEKEE (reference sequence). Trimming cost V 0 bases and J 10 bases, with 13 bases left between them. The CDR3 consists of 13 residues. Based on the CDR3 plus reference TRBV5-5 and TRBJ1-1, the full variable domain is DAGVTQSPTHLIKTRGQQVTLRCSPISGHKSVSWYQQVLGQGPQFIFQYYEKEERGRGNFPDRFSARQFPNYSSELNVNALLLGDSALYLCASSLVLLGPAFFGQGTRLTVV.

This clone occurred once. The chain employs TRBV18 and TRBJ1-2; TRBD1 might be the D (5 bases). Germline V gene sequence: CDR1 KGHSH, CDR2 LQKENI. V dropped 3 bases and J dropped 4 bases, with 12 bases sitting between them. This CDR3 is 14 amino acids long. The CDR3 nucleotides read TGTGCCAGCTCACCCGGGACGCCCGCCTATGGCTACACCTTC. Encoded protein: CASSPGTPAYGYTF.

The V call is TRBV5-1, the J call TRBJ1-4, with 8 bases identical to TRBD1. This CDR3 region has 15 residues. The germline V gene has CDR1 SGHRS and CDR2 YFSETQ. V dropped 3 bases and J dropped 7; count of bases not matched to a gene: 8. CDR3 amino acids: CASSSQGQGFEKLFF. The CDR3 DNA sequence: TGCGCCAGCAGCTCACAAGGACAGGGATTTGAAAAACTGTTTTTT.

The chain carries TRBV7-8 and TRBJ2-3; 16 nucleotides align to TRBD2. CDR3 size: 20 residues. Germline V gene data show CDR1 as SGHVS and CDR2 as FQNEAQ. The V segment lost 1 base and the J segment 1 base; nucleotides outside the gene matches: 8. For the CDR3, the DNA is TGTGCCAGCAGCTTAGTATGGGGACTAGCGGGAGGGCGGGGCACAGATACGCAGTATTTT. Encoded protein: CASSLVWGLAGGRGTDTQYF.

The CDR3 coding sequence is TGTGCCAGCAGTTACTCCGGTTCAGGGGATCAGCCCCAGCATTTT. It translates to CASSYSGSGDQPQHF. J is TRBJ1-5 and V is TRBV6-6; weak D call: TRBD1 (6 bases). Trimming cost V 0 bases and J 5 bases, with 11 bases left between them. The CDR3 has 15 residues. Per germline, CDR1 MNHNY and CDR2 SVGAGI (reference sequence).

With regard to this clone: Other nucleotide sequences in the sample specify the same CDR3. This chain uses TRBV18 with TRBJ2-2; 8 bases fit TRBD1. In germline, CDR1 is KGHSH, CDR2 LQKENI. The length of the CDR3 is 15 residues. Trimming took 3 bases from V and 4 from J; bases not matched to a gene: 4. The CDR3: CASSPGQGITGELFF. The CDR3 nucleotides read TGTGCCAGCTCACCTGGACAGGGTATCACCGGGGAGCTGTTTTTT.

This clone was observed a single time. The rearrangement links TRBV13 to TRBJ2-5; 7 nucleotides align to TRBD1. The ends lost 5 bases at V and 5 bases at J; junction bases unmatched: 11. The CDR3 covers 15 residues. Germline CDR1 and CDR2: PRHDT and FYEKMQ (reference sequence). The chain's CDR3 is CASSPRSTGSETQYF. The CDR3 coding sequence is TGTGCCAGCAGCCCACGATCGACAGGGTCGGAGACCCAGTACTTC. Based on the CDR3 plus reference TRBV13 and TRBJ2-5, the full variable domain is AAGVIQSPRHLIKEKRETATLKCYPIPRHDTVYWYQQGPGQDPQFLISFYEKMQSDKGSIPDRFSAQQFSDYHSELNMSSLELGDSALYFCASSPRSTGSETQYFGPGTRLLVL.

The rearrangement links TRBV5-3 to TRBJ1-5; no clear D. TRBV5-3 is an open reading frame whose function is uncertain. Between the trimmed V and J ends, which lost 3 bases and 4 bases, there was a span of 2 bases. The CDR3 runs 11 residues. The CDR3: CARSSNQPQHF. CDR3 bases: TGTGCCAGAAGCTCAAATCAGCCCCAGCATTTT.

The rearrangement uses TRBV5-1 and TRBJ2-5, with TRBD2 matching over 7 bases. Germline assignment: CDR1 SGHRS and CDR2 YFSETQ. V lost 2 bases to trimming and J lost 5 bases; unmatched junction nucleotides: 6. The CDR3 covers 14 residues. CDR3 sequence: CASSFAGREETQYF. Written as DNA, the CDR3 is TGCGCCAGCAGCTTCGCAGGGAGGGAGGAGACCCAGTACTTC.

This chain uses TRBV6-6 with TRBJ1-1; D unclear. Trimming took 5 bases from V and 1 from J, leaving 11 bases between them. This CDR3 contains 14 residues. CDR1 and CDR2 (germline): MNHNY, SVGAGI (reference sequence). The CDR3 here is CASSVPNQNTEAFF. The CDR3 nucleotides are TGTGCCAGCAGTGTGCCTAATCAGAACACTGAAGCTTTCTTT.

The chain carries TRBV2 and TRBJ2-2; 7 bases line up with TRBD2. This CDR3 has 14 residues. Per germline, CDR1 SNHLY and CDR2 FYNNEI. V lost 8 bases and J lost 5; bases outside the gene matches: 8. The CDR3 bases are TGTGCCAGCCTGCGGGAGATGAGTACCGGGGAGCTGTTTTTT. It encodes CASLREMSTGELFF.

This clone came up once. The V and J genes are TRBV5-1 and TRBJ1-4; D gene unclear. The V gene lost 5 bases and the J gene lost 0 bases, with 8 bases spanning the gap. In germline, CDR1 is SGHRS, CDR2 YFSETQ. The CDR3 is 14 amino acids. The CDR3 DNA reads TGCGCCAGCAGGCCGCAGGCAACTAATGAAAAACTGTTTTTT. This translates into CASRPQATNEKLFF.

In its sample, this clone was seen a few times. The CDR3: CASSVSGGDTEAFF. CDR3 nucleotide sequence: TGTGCCAGCAGTGTCTCGGGGGGGGACACTGAAGCTTTCTTT. This chain joins TRBV6-4 and TRBJ1-1; possibly TRBD1 for D (5 bases). The CDR3 totals 14 residues. CDR1 is MRHNA and CDR2 is SNTAGT in the germline V gene. V was shortened by 4 bases and J by 3 bases, with 12 bases between the two germline ends.

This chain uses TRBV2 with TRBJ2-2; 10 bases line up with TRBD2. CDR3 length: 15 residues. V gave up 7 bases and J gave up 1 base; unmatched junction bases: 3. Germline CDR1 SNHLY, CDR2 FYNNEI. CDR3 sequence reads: CASTGLALNTGELFF. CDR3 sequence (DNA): TGTGCCAGCACGGGACTAGCGTTGAACACCGGGGAGCTGTTTTTT.

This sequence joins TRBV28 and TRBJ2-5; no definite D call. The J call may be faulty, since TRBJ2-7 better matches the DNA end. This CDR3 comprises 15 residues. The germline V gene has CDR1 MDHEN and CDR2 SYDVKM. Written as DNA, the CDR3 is TGTGCCAGCAGTTTTGCGACCGCTAACTCCTACGAGCAGTACTTC. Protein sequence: CASSFATANSYEQYF.

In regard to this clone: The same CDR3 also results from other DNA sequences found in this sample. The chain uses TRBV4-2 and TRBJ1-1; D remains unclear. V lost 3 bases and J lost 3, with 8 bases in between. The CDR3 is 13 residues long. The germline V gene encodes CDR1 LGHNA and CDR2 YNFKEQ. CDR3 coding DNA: TGTGCCAGCAGCCAGGGGAGGGACACTGAAGCTTTCTTT. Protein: CASSQGRDTEAFF.

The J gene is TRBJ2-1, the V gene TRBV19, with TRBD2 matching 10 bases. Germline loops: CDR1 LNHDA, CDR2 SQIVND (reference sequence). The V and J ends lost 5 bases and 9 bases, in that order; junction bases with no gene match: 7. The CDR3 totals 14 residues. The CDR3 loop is CASSPGLARGEQFF. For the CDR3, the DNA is TGTGCCAGTAGTCCGGGACTAGCGAGAGGTGAGCAGTTCTTC. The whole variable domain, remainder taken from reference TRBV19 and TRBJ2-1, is DGGITQSPKYLFRKEGQNVTLSCEQNLNHDAMYWYRQDPGQGLRLIYYSQIVNDFQKGDIAEGYSVSREKKESFPLTVTSAQKNPTAFYLCASSPGLARGEQFFGPGTRLTVL.

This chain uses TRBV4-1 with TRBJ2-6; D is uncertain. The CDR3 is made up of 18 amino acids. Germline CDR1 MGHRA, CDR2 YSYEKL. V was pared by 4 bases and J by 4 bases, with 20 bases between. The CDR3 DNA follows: TGCGCCAGCAGCCCCGTACTCGCGGCGGCGAGGGGGGCCAACGTCCTGACTTTC. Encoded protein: CASSPVLAAARGANVLTF.

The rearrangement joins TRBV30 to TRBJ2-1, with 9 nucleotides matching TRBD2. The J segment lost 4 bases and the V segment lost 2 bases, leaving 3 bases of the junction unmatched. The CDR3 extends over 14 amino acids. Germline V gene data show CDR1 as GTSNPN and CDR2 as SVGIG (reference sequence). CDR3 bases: TGTGCCTGGAGTCGCAGCGGGGGGTACAATGAGCAGTTCTTC. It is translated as CAWSRSGGYNEQFF.

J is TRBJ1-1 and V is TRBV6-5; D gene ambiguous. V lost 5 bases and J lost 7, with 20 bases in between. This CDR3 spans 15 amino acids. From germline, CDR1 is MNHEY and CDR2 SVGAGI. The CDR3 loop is CASSVGWGRVREAFF. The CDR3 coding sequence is TGTGCCAGCAGTGTTGGGTGGGGTCGGGTGCGTGAAGCTTTCTTT.

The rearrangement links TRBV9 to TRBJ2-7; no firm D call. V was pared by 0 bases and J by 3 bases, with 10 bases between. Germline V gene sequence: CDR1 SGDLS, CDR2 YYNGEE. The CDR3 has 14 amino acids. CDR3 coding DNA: TGTGCCAGCAGCGTAGGGGTCGCAGACTACGAGCAGTACTTC. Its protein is CASSVGVADYEQYF. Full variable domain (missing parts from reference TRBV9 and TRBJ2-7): DSGVTQTPKHLITATGQRVTLRCSPRSGDLSVYWYQQSLDQGLQFLIQYYNGEERAKGNILERFSAQQFPDLHSELNLSSLELGDSALYFCASSVGVADYEQYFGPGTRLTVT.

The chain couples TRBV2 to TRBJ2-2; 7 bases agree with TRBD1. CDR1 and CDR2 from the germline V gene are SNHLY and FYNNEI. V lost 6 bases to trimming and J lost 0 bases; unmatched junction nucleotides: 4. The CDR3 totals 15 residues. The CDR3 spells CASSPTGPNTGELFF. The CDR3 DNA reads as TGTGCCAGCAGCCCGACAGGGCCGAACACCGGGGAGCTGTTTTTT.

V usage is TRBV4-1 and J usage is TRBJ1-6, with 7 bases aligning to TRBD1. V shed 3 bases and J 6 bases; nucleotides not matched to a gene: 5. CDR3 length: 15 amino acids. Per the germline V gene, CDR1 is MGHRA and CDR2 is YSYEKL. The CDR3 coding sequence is TGCGCCAGCAGCCAGCAGGACAGGAGTAATTCACCCCTCCACTTT. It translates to CASSQQDRSNSPLHF.